This T cell receptor beta chain appears in the sequencing data of a study of regulatory T cells in long-lasting Graves disease. Investigators prepared the TCR beta libraries by applying iRepertoire HTBI primers and Arm-PCR of CDR3 regions. TCRdb passed the multiplex PCR reads through MiXCR, listing each CDR3 protein once. Among 400,000 to 500,000 distinct CDR3 sequences listed, 15% were seen once. The V and J ends lost 5 bases and 3 bases respectively, with 20 bases between them. CDR1 and CDR2 from the germline V gene are MNHEY and SVGEGT. This CDR3 is built from 17 residues. The sample's time point: newly diagnosed GD, antithyroid drugs for less than 3 months. PBMC-derived RNA was used for the TCR library. The same data also went into a second study, on T cells in Graves' hyperthyroidism and ophthalmopathy.

The chain recombines TRBV6-2 or TRBV6-3 with TRBJ1-3; D perhaps matches TRBD1 (6 bases). The sample consisted of peripheral blood mononuclear cells (PBMCs), taken at new diagnosis, from a patient treated with antithyroid drugs. This receptor was identified in a woman between 40 and 55 years old with Graves disease. The CDR3 DNA sequence: TGTGCCAGCAGTGACCCCAGAGGGGGAGTTTTTGGAAACACCATATATTTT. This sequence encodes CASSDPRGGVFGNTIYF.